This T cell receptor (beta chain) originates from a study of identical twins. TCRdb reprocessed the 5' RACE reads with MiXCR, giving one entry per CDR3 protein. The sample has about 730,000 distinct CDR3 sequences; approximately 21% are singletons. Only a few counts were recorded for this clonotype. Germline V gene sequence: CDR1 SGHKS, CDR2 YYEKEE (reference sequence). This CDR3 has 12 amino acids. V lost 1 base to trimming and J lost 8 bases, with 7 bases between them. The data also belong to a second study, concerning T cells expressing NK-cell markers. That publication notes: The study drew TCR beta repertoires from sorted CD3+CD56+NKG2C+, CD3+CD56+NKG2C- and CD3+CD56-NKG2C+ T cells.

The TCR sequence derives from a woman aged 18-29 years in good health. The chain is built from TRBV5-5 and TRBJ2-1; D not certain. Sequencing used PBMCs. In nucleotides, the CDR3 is TGTGCCAGCAGCTTGCGGCAACATGAGCAGTTCTTC. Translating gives CASSLRQHEQFF.